The T cell receptor (beta chain) described here comes from a study of blood T cell repertoires in COVID-19. V lost 2 bases and J 1 base, leaving 9 bases between the germline ends. From germline, CDR1 is SGHTS and CDR2 YDEGEE. The CDR3 sequence is 14 residues long. Generated by immunoSEQ multiplex PCR, the TCRdb table keeps only in-frame clones and is missing some. The data hold 250,000 to 300,000 clones, with around 92% observed a single time. Input material: PBMCs or T cells enriched from blood (not recorded which). This clonotype originated in a woman in her sixties who had recovered from COVID-19. The V and J genes are TRBV5-8 and TRBJ1-2, with D hard to call. CDR3 coding DNA: TGTGCCAGCAGCTTAAGAGATTATAACTATGGCTACACCTTC. Translating it yields CASSLRDYNYGYTF.